The present entry profiles one TCR beta chain with its context. Antigen: not known. Amplified TCR beta CDR3 regions derived from RNA transcripts. HTBI primers were employed in a first-round RT-PCR of the TCR CDR3. TCRdb reprocessed the multiplex PCR reads via MiXCR and lists one record per CDR3 protein. The sample lists roughly 500,000 distinct CDR3 sequences; 40% to 55% were seen once. Germline values: CDR1 ENHRY, CDR2 SYGVKD. The CDR3 sequence is 17 residues long. The V gene end was trimmed by 2 bases and the J gene end by 3 bases; junction bases not matched to a gene: 10. This specimen comes from a study of T cells in Graves' hyperthyroidism and ophthalmopathy. Based on clinical symptoms, serum thyroxine and TRAb, thyroid ultrasound and orbital computed tomography, diagnoses were reached. General study findings and limits: Most thyroid-expanded clonotypes above 0.001 were also found in blood.

Sequencing was done on a sample of peripheral blood or thyroid tissue (not recorded which). The chain recombines TRBV10-3 with TRBJ1-2, with 9 bases that match TRBD1. The source of this sequence is an adult woman with Graves' disease, either hyperthyroidism or ophthalmopathy (not recorded which). CDR3 amino acids: CAISEAQQGAQDYGYTF. For the CDR3, the DNA is TGTGCCATCAGTGAGGCGCAACAGGGGGCGCAAGACTATGGCTACACCTTC.